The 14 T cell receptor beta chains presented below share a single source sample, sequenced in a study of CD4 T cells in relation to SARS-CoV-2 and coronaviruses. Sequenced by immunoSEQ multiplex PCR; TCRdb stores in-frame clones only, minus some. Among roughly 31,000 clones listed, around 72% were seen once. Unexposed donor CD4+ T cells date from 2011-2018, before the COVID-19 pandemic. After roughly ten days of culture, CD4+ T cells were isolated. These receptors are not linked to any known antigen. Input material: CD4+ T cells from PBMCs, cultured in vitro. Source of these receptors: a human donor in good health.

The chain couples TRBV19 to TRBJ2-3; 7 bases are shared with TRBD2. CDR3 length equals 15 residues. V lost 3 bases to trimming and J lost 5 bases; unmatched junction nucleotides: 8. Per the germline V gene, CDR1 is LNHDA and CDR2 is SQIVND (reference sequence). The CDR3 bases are TGTGCCAGTAGTATTCTGGCGGGAGTCATAGATACGCAGTATTTT. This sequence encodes CASSILAGVIDTQYF.

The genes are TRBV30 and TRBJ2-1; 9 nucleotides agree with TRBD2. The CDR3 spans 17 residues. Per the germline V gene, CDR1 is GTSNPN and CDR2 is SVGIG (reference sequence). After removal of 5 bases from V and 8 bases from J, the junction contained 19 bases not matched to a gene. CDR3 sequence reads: CAWFFGGRANRPYEQFF. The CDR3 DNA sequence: TGTGCCTGGTTCTTTGGCGGGAGGGCAAATCGTCCTTATGAGCAGTTCTTC.

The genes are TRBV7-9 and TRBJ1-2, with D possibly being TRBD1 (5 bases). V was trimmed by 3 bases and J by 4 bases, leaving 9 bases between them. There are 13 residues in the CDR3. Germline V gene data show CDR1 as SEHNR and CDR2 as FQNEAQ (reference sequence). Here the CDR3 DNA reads TGTGCCAGCAGCTTTTGGCAGGGCTATGGCTACACCTTC. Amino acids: CASSFWQGYGYTF.

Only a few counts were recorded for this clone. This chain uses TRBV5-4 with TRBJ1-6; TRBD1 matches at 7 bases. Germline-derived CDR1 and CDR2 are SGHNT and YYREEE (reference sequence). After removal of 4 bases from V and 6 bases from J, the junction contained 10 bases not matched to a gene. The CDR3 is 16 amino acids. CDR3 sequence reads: CASSQSPGTANSPLHF. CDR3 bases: TGTGCCAGCAGCCAAAGTCCCGGGACAGCTAATTCACCCCTCCACTTT. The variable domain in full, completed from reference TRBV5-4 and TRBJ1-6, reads ETGVTQSPTHLIKTRGQQVTLRCSSQSGHNTVSWYQQALGQGPQFIFQYYREEENGRGNFPPRFSGLQFPNYSSELNVNALELDDSALYLCASSQSPGTANSPLHFGNGTRLTVT.

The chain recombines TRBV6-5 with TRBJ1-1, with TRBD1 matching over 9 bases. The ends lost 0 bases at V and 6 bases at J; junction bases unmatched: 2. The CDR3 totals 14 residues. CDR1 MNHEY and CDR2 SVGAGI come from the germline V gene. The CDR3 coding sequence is TGTGCCAGCAGTTACTCCGACAGGGGGTCTGAAGCTTTCTTT. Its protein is CASSYSDRGSEAFF.

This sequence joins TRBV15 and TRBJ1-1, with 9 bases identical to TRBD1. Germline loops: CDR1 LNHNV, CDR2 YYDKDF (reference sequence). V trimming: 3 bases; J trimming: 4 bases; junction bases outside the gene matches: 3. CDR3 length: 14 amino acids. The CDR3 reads CATSSLTGGTEAFF. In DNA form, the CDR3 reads TGTGCCACCAGCAGCCTGACAGGGGGCACTGAAGCTTTCTTT.

CDR3 loop: CASSGGALETQYF. CDR3 nucleotides: TGTGCCAGCAGCGGGGGGGCATTGGAGACCCAGTACTTC. The rearrangement links TRBV3-1 (or the pseudogene TRBV3-2) to TRBJ2-5; D perhaps matches TRBD2 (7 bases). CDR3 length: 13 amino acids. The ends were cut back, 5 bases at V and 5 bases at J, with 12 bases in the middle. The germline CDR1 and CDR2 sequences are LGHDT and YNNKEL (reference sequence).

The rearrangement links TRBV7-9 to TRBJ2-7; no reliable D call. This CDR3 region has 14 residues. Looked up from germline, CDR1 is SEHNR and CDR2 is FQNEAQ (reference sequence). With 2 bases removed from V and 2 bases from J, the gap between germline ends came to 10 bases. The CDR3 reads CASSLSAGTYEQYF. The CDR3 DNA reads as TGTGCCAGCAGCTTATCGGCAGGTACCTACGAGCAGTACTTC.

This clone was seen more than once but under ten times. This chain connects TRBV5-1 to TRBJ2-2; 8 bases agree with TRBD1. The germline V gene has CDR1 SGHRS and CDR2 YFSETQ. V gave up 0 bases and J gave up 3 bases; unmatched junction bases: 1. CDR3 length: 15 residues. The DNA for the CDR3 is TGCGCCAGCAGCTTGGGGACAGGGTACACCGGGGAGCTGTTTTTT. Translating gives CASSLGTGYTGELFF. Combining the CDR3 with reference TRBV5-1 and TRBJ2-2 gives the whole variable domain KAGVTQTPRYLIKTRGQQVTLSCSPISGHRSVSWYQQTPGQGLQFLFEYFSETQRNKGNFPGRFSGRQFSNSRSEMNVSTLELGDSALYLCASSLGTGYTGELFFGEGSRLTVL.

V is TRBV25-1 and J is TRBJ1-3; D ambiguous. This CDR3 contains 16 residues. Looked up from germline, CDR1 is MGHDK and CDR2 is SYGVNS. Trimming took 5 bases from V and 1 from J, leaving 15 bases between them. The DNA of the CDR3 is TGTGCCAGCAGTACCCTCGCAGGCCCATCTGGAAACACCATATATTTT. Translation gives CASSTLAGPSGNTIYF.

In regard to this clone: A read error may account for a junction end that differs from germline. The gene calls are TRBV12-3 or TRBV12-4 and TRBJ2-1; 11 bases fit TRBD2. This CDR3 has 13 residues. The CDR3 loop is CASSFSGRAFSVF. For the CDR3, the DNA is TGTGCCAGCAGTTTTAGCGGGAGGGCCTTCTCGGTCTTC.

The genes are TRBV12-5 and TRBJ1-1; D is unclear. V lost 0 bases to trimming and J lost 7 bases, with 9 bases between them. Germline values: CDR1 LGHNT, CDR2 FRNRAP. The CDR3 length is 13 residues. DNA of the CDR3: TGTGCTAGTGGTTTGGTACCCCCAGTTGAAGCTTTCTTT. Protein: CASGLVPPVEAFF.

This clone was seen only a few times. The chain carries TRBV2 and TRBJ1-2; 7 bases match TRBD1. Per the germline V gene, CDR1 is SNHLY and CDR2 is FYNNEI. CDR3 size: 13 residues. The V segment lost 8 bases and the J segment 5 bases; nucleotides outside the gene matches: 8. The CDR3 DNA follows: TGTGCCAGCGTCTATGGGACAGAATATGGCTACACCTTC. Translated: CASVYGTEYGYTF.

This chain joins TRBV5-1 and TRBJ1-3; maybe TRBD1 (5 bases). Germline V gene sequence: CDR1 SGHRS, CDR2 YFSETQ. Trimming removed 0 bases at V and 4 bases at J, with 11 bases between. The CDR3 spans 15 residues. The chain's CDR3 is CASSLAQGGGNTIYF. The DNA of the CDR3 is TGCGCCAGCAGCTTGGCCCAGGGCGGCGGAAACACCATATATTTT.